The 16 T cell receptor beta chains below come from one sample, sequenced in a study of ipilimumab plus nivolumab after autologous stem cell transplantation. Data came from immunoSEQ multiplex PCR; TCRdb stores just in-frame clones and leaves some out. The repertoire has roughly 86,000 clones, 65% to 85% of them found once; the top ten carry approximately 2.2%. This specimen consisted of PBMCs, obtained in a trial of ipilimumab plus nivolumab as post-transplant consolidation. Receptor source: a male donor with diffuse large B-cell lymphoma.

The chain carries TRBV9 and TRBJ2-5, with 8 bases fitting TRBD1. Judging by the DNA end, TRBJ2-7 fits better; the J call may be wrong. Looked up from germline, CDR1 is SGDLS and CDR2 is YYNGEE. The CDR3 sequence is 16 residues long. CDR3 loop: CASSVGFGQGSYEQYF. For the CDR3, the DNA is TGTGCCAGCAGCGTAGGTTTTGGACAGGGCTCCTACGAGCAGTACTTC.

The CDR3 loop reads CASSPQGTLYEQYF. The CDR3 DNA follows: TGTGCCAGCAGCCCACAGGGTACCCTCTACGAGCAGTACTTC. V usage is TRBV9 and J usage is TRBJ2-7, with TRBD1 as a possible D gene (6 bases). CDR1 is SGDLS and CDR2 is YYNGEE in the germline V gene. V lost 4 bases, J lost 3 bases, and 14 bases lay in between. There are 14 residues in the CDR3. The complete variable domain, with remaining parts taken from reference TRBV9 and TRBJ2-7, reads DSGVTQTPKHLITATGQRVTLRCSPRSGDLSVYWYQQSLDQGLQFLIQYYNGEERAKGNILERFSAQQFPDLHSELNLSSLELGDSALYFCASSPQGTLYEQYFGPGTRLTVT.

The chain links TRBV6-6 to TRBJ1-2; no clear D. V was clipped by 4 bases and J by 0 bases, with 9 bases between them. CDR3 length: 14 amino acids. Looked up from germline, CDR1 is MNHNY and CDR2 is SVGAGI (reference sequence). The CDR3 DNA is TGTGCCAGCAGTTGGGTTGGAGCTAACTATGGCTACACCTTC. Its protein is CASSWVGANYGYTF.

The rearrangement uses TRBV5-1 and TRBJ1-1; 7 bases fit TRBD1. This CDR3 has 13 amino acids. Germline CDR1 SGHRS, CDR2 YFSETQ. Unmatched junction bases numbered 3, after V lost 4 bases and J lost 3 bases. As DNA, the CDR3 is TGCGCCAGCAGCCCGGACAGGCACACTGAAGCTTTCTTT. The encoded protein is CASSPDRHTEAFF.

This chain links TRBV19 with TRBJ2-3; TRBD2 matches at 9 bases. The CDR3 totals 15 residues. Germline V gene sequence: CDR1 LNHDA, CDR2 SQIVND (reference sequence). The J segment lost 5 bases and the V segment lost 4 bases, leaving 7 bases of the junction unmatched. CDR3 in DNA: TGTGCCAGTAGTACGCGGACTAGCGCCCTAGATACGCAGTATTTT. It is translated as CASSTRTSALDTQYF.

This clone has a single count. The V gene is TRBV7-8, the J gene TRBJ1-1; D gene ambiguous. CDR1 is SGHVS and CDR2 is FQNEAQ in the germline V gene. This CDR3 comprises 13 residues. With 6 bases removed from V and 3 bases from J, the gap between germline ends came to 11 bases. The CDR3 loop is CASSLRRDTEAFF. The DNA for the CDR3 is TGTGCCAGCAGTTTACGACGGGACACTGAAGCTTTCTTT. Full variable domain (outside the CDR3, taken from reference TRBV7-8 and TRBJ1-1): GAGVSQSPRYKVAKRGQDVALRCDPISGHVSLFWYQQALGQGPEFLTYFQNEAQLDKSGLPSDRFFAERPEGSVSTLKIQRTQQEDSAVYLCASSLRRDTEAFFGQGTRLTVV.

DNA for the CDR3: TGTGCCAGCAGCTTGGGACAGGGTGCCGGGGAGCTGTTTTTT. Encoded protein: CASSLGQGAGELFF. This chain connects TRBV5-8 to TRBJ2-2; 7 positions agree with TRBD1. Losses at the gene ends were 0 bases for V and 6 bases for J; bases not matched to a gene: 2. Germline V gene sequence: CDR1 SGHTS, CDR2 YDEGEE. The length of the CDR3 is 14 residues.

The CDR3 DNA reads TGTGCCAGCAGCTTAGTGGAGGCCGATGCGGGAATCTACGAGCAGTACTTC. As protein: CASSLVEADAGIYEQYF. J is TRBJ2-5 and V is TRBV7-6; the D gene is possibly TRBD2 (6 bases). The end of the DNA fits TRBJ2-7 better, so the J call may be wrong. The CDR3 has 17 amino acids. Per the germline V gene, CDR1 is SGHVS and CDR2 is FNYEAQ.

The gene calls are TRBV19 and TRBJ1-1; a possible D gene is TRBD1 (6 bases). Germline loops: CDR1 LNHDA, CDR2 SQIVND (reference sequence). The CDR3 is 16 residues long. The V and J ends lost 8 bases and 3 bases respectively, with 22 bases between them. Here the CDR3 reads CASRLGGARRDTEAFF. In DNA, the CDR3 is TGTGCCAGTCGACTGGGGGGCGCAAGGCGGGACACTGAAGCTTTCTTT.

Only a few counts were recorded for this clone. The chain combines TRBV7-9 with TRBJ2-2; TRBD2 might be the D (5 bases). The CDR3 consists of 16 residues. Looked up from germline, CDR1 is SEHNR and CDR2 is FQNEAQ (reference sequence). V was trimmed by 5 bases and J by 2 bases, leaving 15 bases between them. Here the CDR3 reads CASSGSVLANTGELFF. CDR3 bases: TGTGCCAGCAGCGGCTCGGTCCTAGCAAACACCGGGGAGCTGTTTTTT.

The J gene is TRBJ1-2, the V gene TRBV20-1, with TRBD1 as a possible D gene (5 bases). V lost 6 bases, J lost 1 base, and 6 bases lay in between. From germline, CDR1 is DFQATT and CDR2 SNEGSKA (reference sequence). CDR3 size: 11 residues. CDR3 loop: CSADSNYGYTF. The DNA of the CDR3 is TGCAGTGCCGACAGTAACTATGGCTACACCTTC.

This clone occurred a few times. J is TRBJ1-4 and V is TRBV30, with a possible D match to TRBD1 (5 bases). Germline V lookup: CDR1 GTSNPN, CDR2 SVGIG (reference sequence). The V and J ends lost 7 bases and 7 bases respectively, with 13 bases between them. The CDR3 sequence is 12 residues long. The CDR3 DNA reads TGTGCCTCACAGGCGTACCTTGAAAAACTGTTTTTT. Protein sequence: CASQAYLEKLFF.

The chain joins TRBV6-4 to TRBJ2-3; the D call may be TRBD1 or TRBD2 (6 bases each). The CDR3 has 14 residues. Germline V gives CDR1 MRHNA, CDR2 SNTAGT. The ends were cut back, 0 bases at V and 9 bases at J, with 13 bases in the middle. The CDR3 DNA reads TGTGCCAGCAGTGACTCCTGGGGGGCCGGGACGCAGTATTTT. This translates into CASSDSWGAGTQYF.

The chain's CDR3 is CASSLVGGLILSTDTQYF. As DNA, the CDR3 is TGTGCCAGCAGCTTAGTCGGGGGGCTTATCCTAAGCACAGATACGCAGTATTTT. The chain has TRBV11-2 and TRBJ2-3; TRBD2 might be the D (7 bases). V was pared by 1 base and J by 0 bases, with 17 bases between. This CDR3 region has 18 residues. Germline CDR1 SGHAT, CDR2 FQNNGV.

This chain joins TRBV19 and TRBJ2-7; D is tentatively TRBD1 or TRBD2 (5 bases each). The CDR3 is made up of 15 amino acids. V lost 7 bases and J 0 bases, leaving 16 bases between the germline ends. Germline CDR1 is LNHDA and CDR2 is SQIVND (reference sequence). The CDR3 region is CASTLRWGSSYEQYF. The CDR3 DNA reads TGTGCCAGTACCCTACGGTGGGGGAGCTCCTACGAGCAGTACTTC.

This chain joins TRBV5-1 and TRBJ2-3; no firm D call. Germline V gives CDR1 SGHRS, CDR2 YFSETQ. V was shortened by 0 bases and J by 0 bases, with 11 bases between the two germline ends. CDR3 size: 16 residues. The CDR3 sequence: CASSLVQAPSTDTQYF. The CDR3 nucleotides are TGCGCCAGCAGCTTGGTTCAGGCTCCTAGCACAGATACGCAGTATTTT.